This T cell receptor beta chain was sequenced in a study of blood T cell repertoires in COVID-19. Study information: Sites across the United States, Italy and Spain contributed samples from acute and convalescent COVID-19. T cells, B-cell-depleted T cells, or PBMCs supplied cDNA or gDNA.

Sequencing was performed with immunoSEQ multiplex PCR; in TCRdb, only in-frame clones are kept and a portion is missing. The data show about 160,000 clones, about 90% seen once. Seattle enrolled patients during active infection and tracked them longitudinally. CDR3 size: 14 residues. Germline values: CDR1 SGHRS, CDR2 YFSETQ. With 4 bases clipped from V and 6 bases from J, the junction kept 3 bases outside the gene matches. The TCR sequence derives from a young man with COVID-19, enrolled during active disease. Material: peripheral blood. This chain joins TRBV5-1 and TRBJ2-7, with 14 bases matching TRBD2. The CDR3 nucleotides are TGCGCCAGCAGCCTCGGGACTAGCGGGAGCGAGCAGTACTTC. It codes for CASSLGTSGSEQYF.